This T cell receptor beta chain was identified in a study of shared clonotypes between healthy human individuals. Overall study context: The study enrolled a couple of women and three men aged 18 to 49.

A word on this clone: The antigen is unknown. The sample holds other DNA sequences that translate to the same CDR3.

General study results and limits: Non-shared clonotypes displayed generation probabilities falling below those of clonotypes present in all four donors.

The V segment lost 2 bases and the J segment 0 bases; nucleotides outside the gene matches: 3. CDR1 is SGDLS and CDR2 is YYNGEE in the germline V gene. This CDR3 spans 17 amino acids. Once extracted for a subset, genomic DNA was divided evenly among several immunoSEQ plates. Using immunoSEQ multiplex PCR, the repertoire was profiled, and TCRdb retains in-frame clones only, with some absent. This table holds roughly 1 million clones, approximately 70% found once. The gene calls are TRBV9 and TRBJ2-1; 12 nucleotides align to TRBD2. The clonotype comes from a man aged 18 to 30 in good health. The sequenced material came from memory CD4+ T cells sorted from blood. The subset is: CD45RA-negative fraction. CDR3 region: CASSVGLAGSSYNEQFF. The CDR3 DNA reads TGTGCCAGCAGCGTTGGACTAGCGGGGAGCTCCTACAATGAGCAGTTCTTC.